This passage covers 12 T cell receptor beta chains from one sample sequenced in a study of T-cell reconstitution after alpha-beta-depleted transplantation in children. Unique molecular identifiers featured in how the TCRbeta library was prepared. TCRdb fed the PCR reads into MiXCR, producing one record per CDR3 protein. The repertoire holds fewer than 1 million distinct CDR3 sequences, with roughly 15% as singletons. The specimen comprised PBMCs, mostly from graft donor cells, sampled 360 days after TCRalphabeta/CD19-depleted stem cell transplant. These receptor sequences come from a male patient aged 10 to 17 who had a stem cell transplant for acute lymphoblastic leukemia, so the T cells may come from the graft donor.

V and J are TRBV10-3 and TRBJ1-1, with TRBD1 matching 9 bases. CDR1 is ENHRY, CDR2 SYGVKD, per germline. The CDR3 runs to 14 residues. Trimming at V came to 6 bases and at J to 5 bases, leaving 7 bases not matched to a gene. The CDR3 loop reads CAISADRGGTEAFF. The DNA for the CDR3 is TGTGCCATCAGCGCGGACAGGGGAGGGACTGAAGCTTTCTTT.

Turning to this clonotype: Sequence at one end of the junction differs from germline and may be a read error. The V call is TRBV4-1, the J call TRBJ2-5; the match to TRBD1 covers 8 bases. The CDR3 runs to 17 residues. CDR1 and CDR2 (germline): MGHRA, YSYEKL. The CDR3 DNA reads as TGCGCCAGCAGCCAAGGGGGCGGACAGGGAAGGGTAGAGACCCAGCACTTC. Encoded protein: CASSQGGGQGRVETQHF.

This clonotype came up a few times. J is TRBJ2-5 and V is TRBV18; TRBD2 matches 9 bases. Germline V lookup: CDR1 KGHSH, CDR2 LQKENI. V shed 1 base and J 4 bases; nucleotides not matched to a gene: 10. This CDR3 contains 17 residues. This CDR3 reads CASSPRLADHLGETQYF. The CDR3 region has the DNA TGTGCCAGCTCACCACGACTAGCGGACCACTTAGGAGAGACCCAGTACTTC.

The V call is TRBV2, the J call TRBJ2-7; TRBD1 aligns across 8 bases. V dropped 3 bases and J dropped 3; count of bases not matched to a gene: 7. This CDR3 has 15 residues. From germline, CDR1 is SNHLY and CDR2 FYNNEI. This CDR3 is CASSDPDRGSYEQYF. CDR3 DNA: TGTGCCAGCAGTGACCCCGACAGGGGCAGCTACGAGCAGTACTTC.

This clonotype has just a few counts. The V and J genes are TRBV18 and TRBJ2-7, with 7 bases fitting TRBD2. V was pared by 6 bases and J by 5 bases, with 16 bases of the junction left unmatched. The V gene's germline CDR1 is KGHSH and CDR2 LQKENI. This CDR3 is 16 amino acids long. The CDR3 loop is CASSLRLAKRLDEQYF. CDR3 nucleotide sequence: TGTGCCAGCTCCCTACGACTAGCCAAGCGACTGGACGAGCAGTACTTC.

This clonotype was counted only a few times. The chain couples TRBV5-1 to TRBJ1-2; the D gene is possibly TRBD1 (5 bases). CDR1 is SGHRS and CDR2 is YFSETQ in the germline V gene. CDR3 size: 15 residues. Trimming took off 0 bases at V and 5 bases at J, with 14 bases between the two ends. The CDR3, as DNA: TGCGCCAGCAGCTTGGAAGGCAGGGTAACTTATGGCTACACCTTC. This translates into CASSLEGRVTYGYTF.

V is TRBV5-1 and J is TRBJ2-1, with 9 bases aligning to TRBD1. The CDR3 runs 14 residues. Germline V gives CDR1 SGHRS, CDR2 YFSETQ. The V segment lost 6 bases and the J segment 7 bases; nucleotides outside the gene matches: 8. The CDR3 coding sequence is TGCGCCAGCACTGACCGGGACAGGGTAAATGAGCAGTTCTTC. This sequence encodes CASTDRDRVNEQFF.

A single count supports this clonotype. This chain links TRBV6-1 with TRBJ2-7; the D gene is possibly TRBD2 (7 bases). The CDR3 spans 13 residues. The ends were cut back, 2 bases at V and 6 bases at J, with 11 bases in the middle. CDR1 MNHNS and CDR2 SASEGT come from the germline V gene. CDR3 amino acids: CASSERGAREQYF. As DNA, the CDR3 is TGTGCCAGCAGTGAACGGGGGGCTCGCGAGCAGTACTTC.

This clonotype was recorded at least ten times. The chain uses TRBV24-1 and TRBJ2-5, with D unresolved. Germline values: CDR1 KGHDR, CDR2 SFDVKD. The CDR3 totals 11 residues. The germline V and J ends were trimmed by 4 bases and 5 bases, with 4 bases remaining between them. The CDR3 sequence: CATSDRETQYF. As DNA, the CDR3 is TGTGCCACCAGTGACCGGGAGACCCAGTACTTC.

The rearrangement uses TRBV7-8 and TRBJ2-3; TRBD1 agrees at 7 bases. V was clipped by 2 bases and J by 1 base; unmatched bases: 3. Germline lookup yields CDR1 SGHVS and CDR2 FQNEAQ. This CDR3 has 15 residues. The DNA of the CDR3 is TGTGCCAGCAGCTTACCAGGGACAGGCACAGATACGCAGTATTTT. It encodes CASSLPGTGTDTQYF.

This clonotype came up a few times. V is TRBV4-1 and J is TRBJ2-5, with 9 bases matching TRBD2. Germline V gene lookup returns CDR1 MGHRA and CDR2 YSYEKL. Trimming at V came to 1 base and at J to 2 bases, leaving 5 bases not matched to a gene. This CDR3 has 16 residues. Written as DNA, the CDR3 is TGCGCCAGCAGCCAAGGGTACCTAGCGGGACAAGAGACCCAGTACTTC. Encoded protein: CASSQGYLAGQETQYF.

This clonotype was observed many times. The gene calls are TRBV7-9 and TRBJ2-7; 9 nucleotides align to TRBD1. After removal of 2 bases from V and 3 bases from J, the junction contained 11 bases not matched to a gene. This CDR3 has 17 amino acids. Germline CDR1 and CDR2: SEHNR and FQNEAQ (reference sequence). The CDR3 bases are TGTGCCAGCAGCTTATTGGACAGGGGCCTAGCGGTCTACGAGCAGTACTTC. This codes for CASSLLDRGLAVYEQYF.